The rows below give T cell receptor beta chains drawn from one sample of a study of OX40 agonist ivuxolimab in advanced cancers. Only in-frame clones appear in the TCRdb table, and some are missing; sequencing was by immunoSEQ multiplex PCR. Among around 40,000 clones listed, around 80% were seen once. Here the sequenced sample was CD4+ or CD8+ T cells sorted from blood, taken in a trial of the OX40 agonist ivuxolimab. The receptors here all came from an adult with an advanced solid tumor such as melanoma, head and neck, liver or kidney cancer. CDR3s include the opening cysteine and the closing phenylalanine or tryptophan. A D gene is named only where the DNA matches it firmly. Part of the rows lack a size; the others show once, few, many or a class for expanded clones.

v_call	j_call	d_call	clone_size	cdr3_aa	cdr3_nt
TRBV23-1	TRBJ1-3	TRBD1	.	CASSRGTVSGNTIYF	TGCGCCAGCAGCCGTGGGACAGTGTCTGGAAACACCATATATTTT
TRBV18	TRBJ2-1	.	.	CASSWGTSNEQFF	TGTGCCAGCTCATGGGGTACATCCAATGAGCAGTTCTTC
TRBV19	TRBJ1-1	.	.	CASSRGGPEAFF	TGTGCCAGTAGTAGAGGGGGGCCTGAAGCTTTCTTT
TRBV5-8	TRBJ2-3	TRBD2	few	CASSYYTGLAGSTDTQYF	TGTGCCAGCAGCTATTATACGGGACTAGCGGGGTCCACAGATACGCAGTATTTT
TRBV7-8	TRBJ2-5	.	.	CASSLAGPPGATQYF	TGTGCCAGCAGCTTAGCGGGCCCCCCGGGGGCGACCCAGTACTTC
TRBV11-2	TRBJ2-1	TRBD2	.	CASSLSSAGVQYNEQFF	TGTGCCAGCAGCTTAAGCTCGGCGGGAGTACAATACAATGAGCAGTTCTTC
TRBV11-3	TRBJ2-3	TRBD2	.	CASSRRLAGGTDTQYF	TGTGCCAGCAGCCGCCGACTAGCGGGAGGTACAGATACGCAGTATTTT
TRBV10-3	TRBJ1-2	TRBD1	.	CATKKRQGEGGSGYTF	TGTGCCACCAAAAAACGACAGGGAGAGGGAGGGAGTGGCTACACCTTC
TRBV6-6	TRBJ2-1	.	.	CASSYSPHSSNEQFF	TGTGCCAGCAGTTACTCCCCCCACTCGAGCAATGAGCAGTTCTTC
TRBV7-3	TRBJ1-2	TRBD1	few	CASSPEPGQGASGYTF	TGTGCCAGCAGCCCCGAACCGGGACAGGGGGCGAGTGGCTACACCTTC
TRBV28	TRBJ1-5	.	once	CASSKTRGAGKPQHF	TGTGCCAGCAGCAAGACAAGGGGGGCCGGGAAGCCCCAGCATTTT
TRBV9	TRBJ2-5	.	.	CASSGVSVRGETQYF	TGTGCCAGCAGCGGTGTGTCAGTCCGGGGAGAGACCCAGTACTTC
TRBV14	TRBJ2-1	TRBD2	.	CASSPHSGGGFEQFF	TGTGCCAGCAGCCCTCACTCGGGGGGAGGGTTTGAGCAGTTCTTC
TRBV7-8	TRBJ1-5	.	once	CASSVFGRRRTENQPQHF	TGTGCCAGCAGCGTTTTCGGGAGACGACGGACAGAGAATCAGCCCCAGCATTTT
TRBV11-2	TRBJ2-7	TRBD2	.	CASSPPFLGTSGEQYF	TGTGCCAGCAGCCCGCCTTTTTTAGGGACTAGCGGCGAGCAGTACTTC
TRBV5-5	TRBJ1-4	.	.	CASSLMGEKLFF	TGTGCCAGCAGCTTGATGGGTGAAAAACTGTTTTTT
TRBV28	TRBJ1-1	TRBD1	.	CASSSGQGNTEAFF	TGTGCCAGCAGTTCCGGACAGGGGAACACTGAAGCTTTCTTT
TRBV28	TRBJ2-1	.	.	CASTLGGAREQFF	TGTGCCAGCACCCTCGGAGGGGCCAGGGAGCAGTTCTTC
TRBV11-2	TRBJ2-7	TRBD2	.	CASSLLRAGSSYEQYF	TGTGCCAGCAGCTTACTCCGAGCGGGATCATCCTACGAGCAGTACTTC
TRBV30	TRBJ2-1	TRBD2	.	CAWRRLAANNEQFF	TGTGCCTGGAGGCGACTAGCGGCTAACAATGAGCAGTTCTTC
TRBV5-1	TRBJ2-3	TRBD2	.	CASSPEFGLAGGSDTQYF	TGCGCCAGCAGCCCGGAATTCGGGCTAGCGGGAGGCTCAGATACGCAGTATTTT
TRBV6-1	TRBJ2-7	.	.	CASSGGASIYEQYF	TGTGCCAGCAGTGGCGGGGCTAGCATTTACGAGCAGTACTTC
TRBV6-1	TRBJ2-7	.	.	CASSLQGYEQYF	TGTGCCAGCAGTCTGCAGGGTTACGAGCAGTACTTC
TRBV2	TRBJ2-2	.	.	CASSGYRETGELFF	TGTGCCAGCAGTGGGTACAGGGAAACCGGGGAGCTGTTTTTT
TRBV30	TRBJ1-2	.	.	CAWSKGLLYGYTF	TGTGCCTGGAGTAAGGGGTTGCTCTATGGCTACACCTTC
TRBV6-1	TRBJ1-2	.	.	CASTYQRGGSYGYTF	TGTGCCAGCACCTACCAGCGGGGAGGAAGCTATGGCTACACCTTC
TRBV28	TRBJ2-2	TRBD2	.	CASSRASGRPYTGELFF	TGTGCCAGCAGTCGCGCTAGCGGGAGACCGTACACCGGGGAGCTGTTTTTT
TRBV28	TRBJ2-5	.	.	CASSLFETQYF	TGTGCCAGCAGTTTATTTGAGACCCAGTACTTC
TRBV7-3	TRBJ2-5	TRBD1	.	CASSLRQGQETQYF	TGTGCCAGCAGCCTCCGACAGGGGCAAGAGACCCAGTACTTC
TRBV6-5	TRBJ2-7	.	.	CASSYVGEVQYF	TGTGCCAGCAGTTACGTTGGGGAGGTGCAGTACTTC
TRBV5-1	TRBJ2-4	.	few	CASSLGSGIVKNIQYF	TGCGCCAGCAGCTTGGGGTCAGGGATAGTCAAAAACATTCAGTACTTC
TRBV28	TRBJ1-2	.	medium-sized	CASSYLRGYTF	TGTGCCAGCAGTTACTTGAGGGGCTACACCTTC
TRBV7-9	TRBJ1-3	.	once	CASSFVGNTIYF	TGTGCCAGCAGCTTCGTGGGAAACACCATATATTTT
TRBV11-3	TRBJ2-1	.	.	CASSTQRTEQFF	TGTGCCAGCAGCACACAGAGGACTGAGCAGTTCTTC
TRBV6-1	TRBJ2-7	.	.	CASSENRDPYF	TGTGCCAGCAGTGAAAACAGGGACCCGTACTTC
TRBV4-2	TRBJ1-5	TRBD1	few	CASSQVTGGGNQPQHF	TGTGCCAGCAGCCAAGTCACAGGGGGCGGGAATCAGCCCCAGCATTTT
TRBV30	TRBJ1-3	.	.	CASSGAFSGNTIYF	TGTGCCTCTTCAGGGGCCTTCTCTGGAAACACCATATATTTT
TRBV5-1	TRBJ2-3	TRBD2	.	CASSLWTSGTDTQYF	TGCGCCAGCAGCCTTTGGACTAGCGGCACAGATACGCAGTATTTT
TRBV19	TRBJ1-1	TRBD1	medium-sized	CASSPGRTGGGANTEAFF	TGTGCCAGTAGCCCCGGGAGAACAGGAGGGGGCGCGAACACTGAAGCTTTCTTT
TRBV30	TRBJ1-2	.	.	CARSVNYLNYGYTF	TGTGCCCGGAGTGTTAATTACCTTAACTATGGCTACACCTTC
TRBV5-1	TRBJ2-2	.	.	CASSLTGQGQNTGELFF	TGCGCCAGCAGCTTGACAGGTCAGGGCCAGAACACCGGGGAGCTGTTTTTT
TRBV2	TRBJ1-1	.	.	CAGLGGGNTEAFF	TGTGCCGGTCTTGGGGGCGGTAACACTGAAGCTTTCTTT
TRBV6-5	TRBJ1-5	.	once	CASSYSAGSRQHF	TGTGCCAGCAGTTACTCCGCAGGGTCGCGTCAGCATTTT
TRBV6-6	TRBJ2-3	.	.	CASSYRGLTSTDTQYF	TGTGCCAGCAGTTACCGTGGACTAACAAGCACAGATACGCAGTATTTT
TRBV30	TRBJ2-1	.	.	CAWSVNNEQFF	TGTGCCTGGAGTGTTAACAATGAGCAGTTCTTC
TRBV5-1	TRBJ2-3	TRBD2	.	CASSGGGTRDTQYF	TGCGCCAGCAGCGGGGGAGGGACCCGAGATACGCAGTATTTT
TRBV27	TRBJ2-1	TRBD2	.	CASSISGRAYNEQFF	TGTGCCAGCAGCATTAGCGGGAGGGCCTACAATGAGCAGTTCTTC
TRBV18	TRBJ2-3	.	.	CASSPFGGDTQYF	TGTGCCAGCTCACCCTTCGGAGGAGATACGCAGTATTTT